The rows below give T cell receptor beta chains drawn from one sample of a study of blood T cell repertoires in COVID-19. Using immunoSEQ multiplex PCR, the repertoire was profiled, and TCRdb retains in-frame clones only, with some absent. The sample has 45,000 to 55,000 clones, around 90% seen once. The sequenced material came from peripheral blood. The receptors derive from a man in his fifties or sixties with active COVID-19. Each CDR3 is given with its conserved first and last residue. D genes are given only for firm matches. For some rows the clone size is stated as once, few or many, or as a class when expanded; others skip it.

NA,TRBJ1-1,13,TRBV29-1,NA,TGCAGCGTCACAGGACAGAGCTTCACTGAAGCTTTCTTT,CSVTGQSFTEAFF
TRBD2,TRBJ2-1,15,TRBV30,NA,TGTGCCTGGAGGGCACTAGCGGGAAAGGGGGATGAGCAGTTCTTC,CAWRALAGKGDEQFF
TRBD1,TRBJ2-7,16,TRBV6-6,NA,TGTGCCAGCAGTTACTCGACGACAGGGGGAACCCACGAGCAGTACTTC,CASSYSTTGGTHEQYF
TRBD2,TRBJ2-7,17,TRBV4-2,NA,TGTGCCAGCAGCCAAGACGCCTGGACTAGCGGGAGTTACGAGCAGTACTTC,CASSQDAWTSGSYEQYF
NA,TRBJ1-6,14,TRBV28,NA,TGTGCCAGCAGCAGCGCGGGGTTTCGGTCACCCCTCCACTTT,CASSSAGFRSPLHF
TRBD1,TRBJ2-5,17,TRBV7-2,NA,TGTGCCAGCAGCTTAGGGATTTCGGGACAGGCGGGGGAGACCCAGTACTTC,CASSLGISGQAGETQYF
TRBD2,TRBJ2-3,14,TRBV5-4,NA,TGTGCCAGCAGTCTTAGCGGGAGCGCAGATACGCAGTATTTT,CASSLSGSADTQYF
NA,TRBJ2-7,13,TRBV9,NA,TGTGCCAGCAGCCCCGGGACAATCCACGAGCAGTACTTC,CASSPGTIHEQYF
NA,TRBJ2-1,14,TRBV29-1,NA,TGCAGCGTTGAATCCAAGGGGGTAGGCAATGAGCAGTTCTTC,CSVESKGVGNEQFF
TRBD2,TRBJ2-1,21,TRBV12-5,NA,TGTGCTAGTGGTTTGGTACTACATCAGGGACTAGCGGGTCAATCCTACAATGAGCAGTTCTTC,CASGLVLHQGLAGQSYNEQFF
NA,TRBJ1-2,12,TRBV6-5,NA,TGTGCCAGCAGTAAGGACAGATATGGCTACACCTTC,CASSKDRYGYTF
TRBD1,TRBJ1-3,17,TRBV2,NA,TGTGCCAGCAGTGAAGCTGTGACAGGGGGTGTACGAAACACCATATATTTT,CASSEAVTGGVRNTIYF
TRBD1,TRBJ2-2,16,TRBV7-6,NA,TGTGCCAGCAGCTACACCGGGACAGGGGGCCCCGGGGAGCTGTTTTTT,CASSYTGTGGPGELFF
TRBD2,TRBJ2-1,16,TRBV4-2,NA,TGTGCCAGCAGCCAAGGCGGCGGGAGGACCTACAATGAGCAGTTCTTC,CASSQGGGRTYNEQFF
TRBD1,TRBJ1-1,15,TRBV6-6,NA,TGTGCCAGCGTGGGACAGGGGTATGGGAACACTGAAGCTTTCTTT,CASVGQGYGNTEAFF
NA,TRBJ2-7,16,TRBV7-9,NA,TGTGCCAGCAGCCAAAGCCGTGATTGGTACTCCTACGAGCAGTACTTC,CASSQSRDWYSYEQYF
NA,TRBJ2-5,13,TRBV6-5,NA,TGTGCCAGCAGTTACTTGGGGAGCGAGACCCAGTACTTC,CASSYLGSETQYF
TRBD2,TRBJ2-7,16,TRBV25-1,NA,TGTGCCAGCAGTGGGGTCGGGGGGGAGAGCTCCTACGAGCAGTACTTC,CASSGVGGESSYEQYF
TRBD1,TRBJ2-3,13,TRBV19,NA,TGTGCCAGTAGAATCAGGGGGACAGATACGCAGTATTTT,CASRIRGTDTQYF
NA,TRBJ1-4,13,TRBV2,NA,TGTGCCAGCAGTGGGGTAGCGGGTGAAAAACTGTTTTTT,CASSGVAGEKLFF
TRBD1,TRBJ2-1,15,TRBV5-1,NA,TGCGCCAGCAGCTTGTATTGGACAGGGAACAATGAGCAGTTCTTC,CASSLYWTGNNEQFF
TRBD2,TRBJ2-1,16,TRBV4-2,few,TGTGCCAGCAGCTCAAGGACTAGCGGGGGGGTCAATGAGCAGTTCTTC,CASSSRTSGGVNEQFF
NA,TRBJ2-3,13,TRBV27,NA,TGTGCCAGCAGGCGGGACTCTACAGATACGCAGTATTTT,CASRRDSTDTQYF
NA,TRBJ1-1,13,TRBV5-1,NA,TGCGCCAGCAGCTATCAGGGGAACACTGAAGCTTTCTTT,CASSYQGNTEAFF
NA,TRBJ1-2,17,TRBV2,NA,TGTGCCAGCAGTGTTATTCCCCTCAGCGAGCGAATTTATGGCTACACCTTC,CASSVIPLSERIYGYTF